Shown below are 22 T cell receptor beta chains from a single sample sequenced in a study of identical twins. MiXCR, applied by TCRdb to the 5' RACE reads, yields one record per CDR3 protein. The sample yields roughly 750,000 distinct CDR3 sequences, 21% seen once. A further study also used this sample, focusing on T cells expressing NK-cell markers.

Input material: PBMCs. These receptors came from a woman between 18 and 29 years old in good health.

This clonotype was seen only a few times. V is TRBV12-3 or TRBV12-4 and J is TRBJ1-1; D is perhaps TRBD1 (5 bases). The length of the CDR3 is 12 residues. Trimming pared 3 bases from V and 11 bases from J, leaving 13 bases between. The CDR3 sequence: CASSFGGEKAFF. The DNA of the CDR3 is TGTGCCAGCAGTTTTGGGGGGGAGAAGGCTTTCTTT.

A few counts support this clonotype. The CDR3 sequence: CANGVEGDGPFF. DNA for the CDR3: TGTGCCAACGGGGTTGAGGGGGACGGACCTTTCTTT. The chain has TRBV7-9 and TRBJ1-1; tentatively, D is TRBD1 (6 bases). The CDR3 consists of 12 residues. Trimming left V 10 bases short and J 12 bases short, with 21 bases between. CDR1 and CDR2 (germline): SEHNR, FQNEAQ (reference sequence).

The chain employs TRBV6-2 or TRBV6-3 and TRBJ2-1; 9 nucleotides align to TRBD1. Losses at the gene ends were 7 bases for V and 0 bases for J; bases not matched to a gene: 4. There are 15 residues in the CDR3. The germline gives CDR1 MNHEY, CDR2 SVGEGT. The CDR3 nucleotides are TGTGCCAGCACCCCGACAGGGGGCTCCTACAATGAGCAGTTCTTC. It codes for CASTPTGGSYNEQFF.

This clonotype was seen a few times. The chain recombines TRBV27 with TRBJ2-5, with 14 bases matching TRBD2. The CDR3 contains 17 residues. J gave up 3 bases and V 0 bases, and 3 bases lay outside the gene matches. Germline V gene lookup returns CDR1 MNHEY and CDR2 SMNVEV (reference sequence). The DNA of the CDR3 is TGTGCCAGCAGTTTATCGGGACTAGCGGGAGCGAAAGAGACCCAGTACTTC. The encoded protein is CASSLSGLAGAKETQYF.

This clonotype was observed a handful of times. J is TRBJ2-5 and V is TRBV7-9; D tentatively reads TRBD1 or TRBD2 (5 bases each). CDR1 SEHNR and CDR2 FQNEAQ come from the germline V gene (reference sequence). This CDR3 contains 14 residues. V was pared by 6 bases and J by 4 bases, with 15 bases between. The CDR3 DNA reads TGTGCCAGCAGGGGGGACGGTTCAGGAGAGACCCAGTACTTC. The encoded protein is CASRGDGSGETQYF.

The V and J genes are TRBV12-5 and TRBJ2-3, with 10 bases lining up with TRBD1. The V gene end was trimmed by 6 bases and the J gene end by 2 bases; junction bases not matched to a gene: 8. CDR1 LGHNT and CDR2 FRNRAP come from the germline V gene. The CDR3 totals 16 residues. The CDR3 nucleotides read TGTGCTAGTGGGAAGGGGACAGGGGTGAACACAGATACGCAGTATTTT. Its protein product is CASGKGTGVNTDTQYF.

In its sample, this clonotype was seen a few times. The chain couples TRBV5-1 to TRBJ2-6; either TRBD1 or TRBD2 may fit D (5 bases each). The CDR3 is 14 residues long. V lost 1 base, J lost 6 bases, and 8 bases lay in between. CDR1 and CDR2 from the germline V gene are SGHRS and YFSETQ. CDR3 sequence: CASSLRDAANVLTF. The CDR3 DNA reads TGCGCCAGCAGCTTGAGGGACGCGGCCAACGTCCTGACTTTC.

This clonotype was detected many times. This sequence joins TRBV29-1 and TRBJ1-2, with 10 bases fitting TRBD1. Trimming at V came to 0 bases and at J to 8 bases, leaving 18 bases not matched to a gene. Germline CDR1 SQVTM, CDR2 ANQGSEA. This CDR3 region has 18 residues. The CDR3 DNA sequence: TGCAGCGTTGAAGATTCGCGGGACAGGGGCCATCTTTTTCGAGGCTACACCTTC. This gives the protein CSVEDSRDRGHLFRGYTF.

This clonotype was detected a few times. The rearrangement joins TRBV29-1 to TRBJ2-3, with TRBD2 as a possible D gene (6 bases). The CDR3 length is 13 residues. The V end was cut by 7 bases, the J end by 2 bases, with 13 bases between. Germline CDR1 SQVTM, CDR2 ANQGSEA. The DNA for the CDR3 is TGCAGCGCCGCCGCGGGACCCACAGATACGCAGTATTTT. This sequence encodes CSAAAGPTDTQYF.

The rearrangement joins TRBV27 to TRBJ2-7, with TRBD2 matching over 10 bases. This CDR3 spans 15 amino acids. Germline CDR1 is MNHEY and CDR2 is SMNVEV (reference sequence). Trimming took 5 bases from V and 2 from J; bases not matched to a gene: 6. The CDR3, as DNA: TGTGCCAGCAGTAGTACTAGCGGGGCGACCTACGAGCAGTACTTC. Its protein product is CASSSTSGATYEQYF.

This clonotype was seen more than once but under ten times. This sequence joins TRBV7-6 and TRBJ2-1; 8 bases match TRBD2. CDR3 length: 13 amino acids. The V gene's germline CDR1 is SGHVS and CDR2 FNYEAQ. After removal of 0 bases from V and 13 bases from J, the junction contained 5 bases not matched to a gene. CDR3 protein: CASSLASREEQFF. The CDR3 DNA reads as TGTGCCAGCAGCTTAGCGTCGCGGGAGGAACAGTTCTTC.

This clonotype was counted between two and nine times. V and J are TRBV7-2 and TRBJ2-7, with a weak D call TRBD1 (8 bases). Germline CDR1 SGHTA, CDR2 FQGNSA. This CDR3 is built from 14 residues. V dropped 4 bases and J dropped 3 bases, with 13 bases sitting between them. CDR3 loop: CASSSYRGGYEQYF. In DNA, the CDR3 is TGTGCCAGCAGCTCATACAGGGGGGGCTACGAGCAGTACTTC.

This chain joins TRBV10-3 and TRBJ1-1; 7 positions match TRBD1. V gave up 4 bases and J gave up 9 bases; unmatched junction bases: 2. The CDR3 is 11 residues long. The germline V gene encodes CDR1 ENHRY and CDR2 SYGVKD. This CDR3 is CAISVTGKAFF. CDR3 bases: TGTGCCATCAGTGTGACAGGGAAAGCTTTCTTT.

This clonotype was counted between two and nine times. The chain uses TRBV20-1 and TRBJ2-1; TRBD1 aligns across 9 bases. The CDR3 has 15 amino acids. V shed 6 bases and J 1 base; nucleotides not matched to a gene: 7. The germline CDR1 and CDR2 sequences are DFQATT and SNEGSKA (reference sequence). This chain's CDR3 is CSAFDRGRSYNEQFF. DNA for the CDR3: TGCAGTGCCTTCGACAGGGGGAGGTCCTACAATGAGCAGTTCTTC.

This clonotype was picked up one time. In DNA, the CDR3 is TGTGCTAGTAGCGTGGGACGTTCTGATTACAATGAGCAGTTCTTC. The encoded protein is CASSVGRSDYNEQFF. V gene TRBV12-5 combines with J gene TRBJ2-1; D tentatively fits TRBD1 or TRBD2 (5 bases each). The CDR3 contains 15 residues. The V gene lost 8 bases and the J gene lost 4 bases, with 18 bases spanning the gap. CDR1 is LGHNT, CDR2 FRNRAP, per germline.

This clonotype was counted between two and nine times. This chain connects TRBV4-1 to TRBJ2-5; D uncertain. The germline CDR1 and CDR2 sequences are MGHRA and YSYEKL. This CDR3 comprises 16 residues. V lost 2 bases and J lost 0, with 13 bases in between. CDR3 nucleotide sequence: TGCGCCAGCAGCCAATACAAGTCGATGAACCAAGAGACCCAGTACTTC. It specifies CASSQYKSMNQETQYF.

In its sample, this clonotype was seen many times. The V gene is TRBV6-1, the J gene TRBJ1-6, with a possible D match to TRBD1 (5 bases). CDR1 is MNHNS and CDR2 is SASEGT in the germline V gene. The CDR3 has 15 residues. Deletions cut 10 bases from V and 7 bases from J, with 20 bases between. The CDR3 protein is CATLRGGSRNSPLHF. CDR3 sequence (DNA): TGTGCCACCCTCCGGGGCGGGTCAAGGAATTCACCCCTCCACTTT.

This clonotype was counted between two and nine times. The chain is built from TRBV12-3 or TRBV12-4 and TRBJ2-3, with D perhaps TRBD2 (6 bases). The CDR3 is made up of 18 amino acids. Trimming removed 4 bases from V and 4 bases from J, with 24 bases in between. The CDR3 DNA reads as TGTGCCAGCAGTTCGCCACACCAACCCGGGGGATTATCAGATACGCAGTATTTT. Its translation is CASSSPHQPGGLSDTQYF.

This clonotype was counted a few times. The CDR3 nucleotides are TGCGCCAGCAGCGCTCTCAGTGTTGGGAACTACGAGCAGTACTTC. Its protein product is CASSALSVGNYEQYF. V and J are TRBV4-3 and TRBJ2-7; D gene uncertain. There are 15 residues in the CDR3. The germline CDR1 and CDR2 sequences are LGHNA and YSLEER. Trimming stripped 5 bases from V and 3 bases from J, with 17 bases between.

This clonotype was counted a few times. The chain carries TRBV20-1 and TRBJ1-5, with D tentatively TRBD1 (5 bases). Trimming pared 6 bases from V and 6 bases from J, leaving 12 bases between. CDR3 length: 12 amino acids. CDR1 is DFQATT and CDR2 is SNEGSKA in the germline V gene (reference sequence). CDR3 in amino acids: CSASRVGQPQHF. The DNA of the CDR3 is TGCAGTGCCTCCAGGGTCGGTCAGCCCCAGCATTTT.

There are many counts of this clonotype. The rearrangement joins TRBV7-9 to TRBJ1-6, with D perhaps matching TRBD1 (6 bases). This CDR3 has 13 residues. The V end lost 2 bases, the J end lost 7 bases, and 6 bases lay between the germline ends. Looked up from germline, CDR1 is SEHNR and CDR2 is FQNEAQ (reference sequence). CDR3 sequence: CASSLTGNSPLHF. As DNA, the CDR3 is TGTGCCAGCAGCTTAACAGGGAATTCACCCCTCCACTTT.

The chain employs TRBV20-1 and TRBJ2-2; D is ambiguous. V lost 4 bases and J lost 8, with 14 bases in between. This CDR3 has 13 amino acids. The germline V gene encodes CDR1 DFQATT and CDR2 SNEGSKA (reference sequence). The CDR3 nucleotides are TGCAGTGCTACAACTCCGGCCCCGGGGGAGCTGTTTTTT. Residues: CSATTPAPGELFF.